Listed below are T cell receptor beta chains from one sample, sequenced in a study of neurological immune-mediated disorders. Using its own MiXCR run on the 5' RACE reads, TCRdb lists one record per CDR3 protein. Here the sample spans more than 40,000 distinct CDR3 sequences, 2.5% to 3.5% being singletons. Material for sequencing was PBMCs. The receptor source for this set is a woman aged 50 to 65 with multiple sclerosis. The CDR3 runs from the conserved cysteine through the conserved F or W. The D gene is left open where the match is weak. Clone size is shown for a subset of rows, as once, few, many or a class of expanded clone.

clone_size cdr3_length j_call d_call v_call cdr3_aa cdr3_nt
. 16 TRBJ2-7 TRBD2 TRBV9 CASSVGGRVSTYEQYF TGTGCCAGCAGCGTAGGCGGGAGGGTTTCAACCTACGAGCAGTACTTC
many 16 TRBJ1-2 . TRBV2 CASSAWVAGSNYGYTF TGTGCCAGCAGTGCTTGGGTCGCAGGGTCGAACTATGGCTACACCTTC
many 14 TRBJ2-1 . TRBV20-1 CSASSESPYNEQFF TGCAGTGCTTCTAGCGAGAGTCCTTACAATGAGCAGTTCTTC
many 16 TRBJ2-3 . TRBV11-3 CASSLDGGEGTDTQYF TGTGCCAGCAGCTTAGATGGCGGGGAAGGCACAGATACGCAGTATTTT
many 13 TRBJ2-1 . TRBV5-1 CASSLLGAHEQFF TGCGCCAGCAGCTTGTTGGGGGCCCATGAGCAGTTCTTC
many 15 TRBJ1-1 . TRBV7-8 CASSNPREPNTEAFF TGTGCCAGCAGCAACCCTAGGGAACCGAACACTGAAGCTTTCTTT
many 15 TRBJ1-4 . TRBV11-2 CASSLVTAGFGKLFF TGTGCCAGCAGCTTAGTCACCGCCGGGTTTGGAAAACTGTTTTTT
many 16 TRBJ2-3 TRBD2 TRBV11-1 CASSNRRLAGGNTQYF TGTGCCAGCAGCAACCGACGACTGGCGGGGGGGAATACGCAGTATTTT
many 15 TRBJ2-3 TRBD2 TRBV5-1 CASSPGEGLGDTQYF TGCGCCAGCAGCCCGGGGGAGGGGCTGGGAGATACGCAGTATTTT
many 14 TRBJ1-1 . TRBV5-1 CASNQGSMNTEAFF TGCGCCAGCAACCAGGGGAGCATGAACACTGAAGCTTTCTTT
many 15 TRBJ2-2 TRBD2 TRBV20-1 CSARDAGRAGGELFF TGCAGTGCTAGAGATGCCGGGAGGGCTGGCGGGGAGCTGTTTTTT
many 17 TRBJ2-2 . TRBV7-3 CASSHGDASSNTGELFF TGTGCCAGCAGCCATGGGGACGCAAGTAGCAACACCGGGGAGCTGTTTTTT
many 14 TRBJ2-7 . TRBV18 CASSPPGNPYEQYF TGTGCCAGCTCACCCCCGGGGAACCCCTACGAGCAGTACTTC
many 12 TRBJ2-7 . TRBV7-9 CASSPNAYEQYF TGTGCCAGCAGCCCGAACGCCTACGAGCAGTACTTC
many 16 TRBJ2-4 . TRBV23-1 CASSQSDSRAKNIQYF TGCGCCAGCAGTCAATCGGACAGTCGAGCCAAAAACATTCAGTACTTC
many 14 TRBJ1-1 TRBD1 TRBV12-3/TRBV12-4 CASRRTGGDPEAFF TGTGCCAGCAGGAGAACAGGGGGCGACCCTGAAGCTTTCTTT
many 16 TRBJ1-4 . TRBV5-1 CASSLARGAFDEKLFF TGCGCCAGCAGCTTGGCCCGGGGGGCCTTTGATGAAAAACTGTTTTTT
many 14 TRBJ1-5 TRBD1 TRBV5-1 CASSEGQGGQPQHF TGCGCCAGCAGTGAAGGACAGGGCGGCCAGCCCCAGCATTTT
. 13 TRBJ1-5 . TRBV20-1 CSTRRDSQGPQNF TGCAGTACTAGGAGGGACTCCCAAGGGCCCCAGAATTTT
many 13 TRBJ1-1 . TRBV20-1 CSARGRVNTEAFF TGCAGTGCCCGGGGGCGGGTGAACACTGAAGCTTTCTTT
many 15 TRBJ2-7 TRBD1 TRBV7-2 CASSPGPGQGYEQYF TGTGCCAGCAGCCCAGGACCGGGACAGGGTTACGAGCAGTACTTC
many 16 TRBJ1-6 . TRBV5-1 CASSYSGGTDNSPLHF TGCGCCAGCAGCTACTCTGGGGGGACGGATAATTCACCCCTCCACTTT
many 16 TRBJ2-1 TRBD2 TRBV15 CATSRDASGGRNEQFF TGTGCCACCAGCAGAGATGCGAGCGGGGGCCGAAATGAGCAGTTCTTC
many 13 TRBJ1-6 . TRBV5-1 CASSTRSDSPLHF TGCGCCAGCAGCACCCGTTCGGATTCACCCCTCCACTTT
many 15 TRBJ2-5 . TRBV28 CASSLTLSEQETQYF TGTGCCAGCAGCCTCACCCTATCGGAGCAAGAGACCCAGTACTTC